This is a list of T cell receptor beta chains from one sample in a study of CD8 T cells in Susac syndrome. TCRdb ran MiXCR on the immunoSEQ multiplex PCR reads and lists one entry per CDR3 protein. The sample includes 180,000 or so distinct CDR3 sequences, around 94% of them seen just once. Specimen: CD4+ T cells from PBMCs. These receptors originate from a human donor in good health. Each CDR3 is given with its conserved first and last residue. The D gene is left open where the match is weak. The size entry is marked missing in some rows and otherwise reads once, few, many or a size class.

V gene	clone size	CDR3 length	J gene	D gene	CDR3 protein	CDR3 DNA
TRBV7-8	-	15	TRBJ2-7	-	CASTHRRVLGGEQYF	TGTGCCAGCACCCATAGGCGGGTTCTGGGTGGCGAGCAGTACTTC
TRBV5-1	-	11	TRBJ2-1	-	CASTRNNEQFF	TGCGCCAGCACCCGTAACAATGAGCAGTTCTTC
TRBV7-9	-	12	TRBJ1-1	TRBD1	CASSRDRGGAFF	TGTGCCAGCAGCCGGGACAGGGGAGGAGCTTTCTTT
TRBV30	-	14	TRBJ1-3	-	CAWSEGYSGNTIYF	TGTGCCTGGAGTGAGGGGTACTCTGGAAACACCATATATTTT
TRBV29-1	-	15	TRBJ1-3	TRBD1	CSVSTGASGRNTIYF	TGCAGCGTGTCAACAGGGGCGTCAGGTCGAAACACCATATATTTT
TRBV18	-	16	TRBJ1-6	TRBD1	CASSPFSTGGNSPLHF	TGTGCCAGCTCACCCTTCTCGACAGGGGGTAATTCACCCCTCCACTTT
TRBV9	-	15	TRBJ1-6	-	CASSVGQTTNSPLHF	TGTGCCAGCAGCGTAGGACAGACTACGAATTCACCCCTCCACTTT
TRBV29-1	-	11	TRBJ1-2	-	CSVEDLNGYTF	TGCAGCGTTGAAGATCTCAATGGCTACACCTTC
TRBV28	-	14	TRBJ1-2	-	CASTSKGRRAAYTF	TGTGCCAGCACCTCTAAAGGGAGACGGGCTGCTTACACCTTC
TRBV7-9	-	16	TRBJ2-1	TRBD2	CASSLGLAGGYNEQFF	TGCGCCAGCAGCCTGGGACTAGCGGGGGGATACAATGAGCAGTTCTTC
TRBV20-1	-	14	TRBJ1-5	-	CSASPSGRNQPQHF	TGCAGTGCTAGCCCGTCAGGGCGAAATCAGCCCCAGCATTTT
TRBV7-2	-	15	TRBJ2-3	-	CASSLQDFYTDTQYF	TGTGCCAGCAGCTTACAAGACTTCTACACAGATACGCAGTATTTT
TRBV28	-	14	TRBJ2-1	-	CASLTPPPYNEQFF	TGTGCCAGCCTCACCCCTCCTCCCTACAATGAGCAGTTCTTC
TRBV20-1	once	13	TRBJ2-2	-	CSARGPGTGELFF	TGCAGTGCTAGGGGACCCGGAACCGGGGAGCTGTTTTTT
TRBV7-8	-	14	TRBJ1-2	TRBD1	CASSPYRGQYGYTF	TGTGCCAGCAGCCCTTACAGGGGGCAATATGGCTACACCTTC
TRBV4-3	-	15	TRBJ2-7	-	CASSQAFEVGYEQYF	TGCGCCAGCAGCCAAGCGTTTGAGGTCGGTTACGAGCAGTACTTC
TRBV20-1	few	12	TRBJ2-7	TRBD1	CSARDRAYEQYF	TGCAGTGCTAGGGACAGGGCCTACGAGCAGTACTTC
TRBV20-1	-	16	TRBJ2-6	-	CSASGQFYSGANVLTF	TGCAGTGCTAGCGGACAGTTTTACTCTGGGGCCAACGTCCTGACTTTC
TRBV2	-	13	TRBJ2-5	TRBD1	CASSEQGARTQYF	TGTGCCAGCAGTGAACAGGGGGCAAGGACCCAGTACTTC
TRBV7-2	-	12	TRBJ2-1	TRBD2	CASSRLAGEQFF	TGTGCCAGCAGCAGACTAGCGGGGGAGCAGTTCTTC
TRBV29-1	-	14	TRBJ2-3	-	CSVEVGLHTDTQYF	TGCAGCGTTGAGGTGGGACTTCACACAGATACGCAGTATTTT
TRBV20-1	-	16	TRBJ2-1	TRBD2	CSAPFASGGHPNEQFF	TGCAGTGCCCCGTTCGCTAGCGGGGGGCACCCCAATGAGCAGTTCTTC
TRBV30	-	15	TRBJ1-6	-	CAWTTDLLTHSPLHF	TGTGCCTGGACCACTGACCTTTTAACGCATTCACCCCTCCACTTT
TRBV7-9	-	13	TRBJ1-6	-	CASSLVENSPLHF	TGTGCCAGCAGCTTAGTAGAGAATTCACCCCTCCACTTT
TRBV4-3	-	14	TRBJ2-1	TRBD1	CASSPRQGYNEQFF	TGCGCCAGCAGCCCAAGACAGGGGTACAATGAGCAGTTCTTC
TRBV27	-	13	TRBJ2-5	-	CASSLQGGQTQYF	TGTGCCAGCAGTCTTCAGGGAGGCCAGACCCAGTACTTC
TRBV20-1	once	15	TRBJ1-2	-	CSAPVGQGRYYGYTF	TGCAGTGCCCCTGTAGGGCAGGGCCGCTACTATGGCTACACCTTC
TRBV9	-	14	TRBJ2-7	-	CASSVGPSKDEQYF	TGTGCCAGCAGCGTAGGGCCGTCTAAGGACGAGCAGTACTTC
TRBV20-1	-	15	TRBJ1-5	-	CSARFRGYSNQPQHF	TGCAGTGCTAGATTCAGGGGATATAGCAATCAGCCCCAGCATTTT
TRBV14	-	15	TRBJ2-1	-	CASSPPPTGYNEQFF	TGTGCCAGCAGCCCGCCTCCCACTGGCTACAATGAGCAGTTCTTC
TRBV9	-	13	TRBJ1-6	TRBD1	CASSGDSNSPLHF	TGTGCCAGCAGCGGGGACAGTAATTCACCCCTCCACTTT
TRBV20-1	-	9	TRBJ2-7	-	CSAGVEQYF	TGCAGTGCAGGTGTCGAGCAGTACTTC
TRBV2	-	14	TRBJ1-5	-	CASSEVTENQPQHF	TGTGCCAGCAGTGAAGTCACAGAAAATCAGCCCCAGCATTTT
TRBV27	once	11	TRBJ1-6	TRBD1	CASSDYRGVHF	TGTGCCAGCAGTGACTACAGGGGGGTCCACTTT
TRBV15	-	17	TRBJ1-1	-	CATSREVLSKRETEAFF	TGTGCCACCAGCAGAGAGGTCCTGAGTAAACGTGAAACTGAAGCTTTCTTT
TRBV24-1	once	16	TRBJ2-5	-	CATSDSMDSLRETQYF	TGTGCCACCAGTGATTCGATGGACAGCCTGCGGGAGACCCAGTACTTC
TRBV3-1	-	15	TRBJ1-1	-	CASSPPTGWITEAFF	TGTGCCAGCAGCCCCCCCACGGGGTGGATTACTGAAGCTTTCTTT